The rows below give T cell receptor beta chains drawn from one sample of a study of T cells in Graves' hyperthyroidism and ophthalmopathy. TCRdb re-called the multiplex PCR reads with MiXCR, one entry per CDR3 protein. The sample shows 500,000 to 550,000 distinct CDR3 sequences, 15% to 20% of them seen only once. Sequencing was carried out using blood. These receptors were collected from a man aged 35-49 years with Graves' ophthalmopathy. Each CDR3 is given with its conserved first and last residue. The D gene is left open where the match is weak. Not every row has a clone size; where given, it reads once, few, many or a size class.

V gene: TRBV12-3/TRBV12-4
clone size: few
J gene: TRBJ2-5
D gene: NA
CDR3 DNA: TGTGCCAGCAGTTCAGGGTTGGGGGAGACCCAGTACTTC
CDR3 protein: CASSSGLGETQYF

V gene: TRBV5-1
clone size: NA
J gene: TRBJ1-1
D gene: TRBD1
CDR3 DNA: TGCGCCAGCAGCCAGGGGGCAGCGAACACTGAAGCTTTCTTT
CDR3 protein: CASSQGAANTEAFF

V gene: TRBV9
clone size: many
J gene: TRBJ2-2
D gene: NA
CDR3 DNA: TGTGCCAGCAGCGTAGCGAGCACCGGGGAGCTGTTTTTT
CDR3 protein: CASSVASTGELFF

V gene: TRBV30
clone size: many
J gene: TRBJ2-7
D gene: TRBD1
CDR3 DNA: TGTGCCTGGAGTGTGGACAGGGACTACGAGCAGTACTTC
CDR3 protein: CAWSVDRDYEQYF

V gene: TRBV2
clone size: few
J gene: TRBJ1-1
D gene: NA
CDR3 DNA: TGTGCCAGCGGAATGGGACTGGCTGAAGCTTTCTTT
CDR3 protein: CASGMGLAEAFF

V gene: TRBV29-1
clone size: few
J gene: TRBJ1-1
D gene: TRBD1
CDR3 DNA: TGCAGCGTTGATGCAGGGGGCACTGAAGCTTTCTTT
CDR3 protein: CSVDAGGTEAFF

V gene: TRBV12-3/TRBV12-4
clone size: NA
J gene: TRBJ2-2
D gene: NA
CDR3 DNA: TGTGCCAGCACCCTGATCACCGGGGAGCTGTTTTTT
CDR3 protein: CASTLITGELFF

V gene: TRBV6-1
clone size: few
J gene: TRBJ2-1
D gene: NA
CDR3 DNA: TGTGCCGCAGGGGGGGGGGGTGAGCAGTTCTTC
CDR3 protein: CAAGGGGEQFF

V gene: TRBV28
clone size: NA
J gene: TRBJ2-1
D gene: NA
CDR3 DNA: TGTGCCAGCAGTTTCGCGGGAAACGAATACAATGAGCAGTTCTTC
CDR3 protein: CASSFAGNEYNEQFF

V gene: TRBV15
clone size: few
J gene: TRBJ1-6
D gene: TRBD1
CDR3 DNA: TGTGCCACCAGCAGAGAAAGGGACAGGGGAGGTTCACCCCTCCACTTT
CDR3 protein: CATSRERDRGGSPLHF

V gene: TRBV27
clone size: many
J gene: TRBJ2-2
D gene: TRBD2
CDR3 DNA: TGTGCCAGCAGTTTATGGGGGGCTAGCGGGAGTTTCGGGGAGCTGTTTTTT
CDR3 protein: CASSLWGASGSFGELFF

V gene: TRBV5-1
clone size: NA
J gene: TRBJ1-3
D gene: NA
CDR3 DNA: TGCGCCAGCACCCCATTCGGACTGGACTCTGGAAACACCATATATTTT
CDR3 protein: CASTPFGLDSGNTIYF

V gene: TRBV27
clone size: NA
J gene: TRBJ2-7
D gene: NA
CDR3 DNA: TGTGCCAGCAGTTGGAAATCCTCCTACGAGCAGTACTTC
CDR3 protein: CASSWKSSYEQYF

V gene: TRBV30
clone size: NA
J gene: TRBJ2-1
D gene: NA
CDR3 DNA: TGTGCCTGGAGTGTCCTAGCTAGTGAGCAGTTCTTC
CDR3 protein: CAWSVLASEQFF

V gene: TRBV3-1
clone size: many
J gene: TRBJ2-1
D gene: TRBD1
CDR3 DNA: TGTGCCAGCAGCCCGGGACAGGGATTTGAGCAGTTCTTC
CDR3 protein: CASSPGQGFEQFF

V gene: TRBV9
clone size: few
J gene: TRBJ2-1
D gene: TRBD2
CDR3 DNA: TGTGCCAGCAGCGTAGGAACTAGCGGGAGATACAATGAGCAGTTCTTC
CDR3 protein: CASSVGTSGRYNEQFF

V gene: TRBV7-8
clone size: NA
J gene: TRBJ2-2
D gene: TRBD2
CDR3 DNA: TGTGCCAGCAGCTTCCCCTCACCCGGGACTAGCGGGAGGTTCGCGAACACCGGGGAGCTGTTTTTT
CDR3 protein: CASSFPSPGTSGRFANTGELFF

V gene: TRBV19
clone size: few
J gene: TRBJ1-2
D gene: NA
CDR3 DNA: TGTGCCAGTAGATATTCGGGACAACCCTATGGCTACACCTTC
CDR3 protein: CASRYSGQPYGYTF

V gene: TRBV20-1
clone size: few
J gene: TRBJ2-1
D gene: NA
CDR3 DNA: TGCAGTGCTCACCGGGACGGGACCTACAATGAGCAGTTCTTC
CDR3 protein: CSAHRDGTYNEQFF

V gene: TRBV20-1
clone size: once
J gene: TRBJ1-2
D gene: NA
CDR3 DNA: TGCAGTGCTAGAGCCGCGGGGCTTAACTATGGCTACACCTTC
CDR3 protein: CSARAAGLNYGYTF

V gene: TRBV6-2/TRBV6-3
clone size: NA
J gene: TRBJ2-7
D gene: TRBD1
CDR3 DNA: TGTGCCAGCAAGGGACAGGGTCTCTACGAGCAGTACTTC
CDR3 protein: CASKGQGLYEQYF

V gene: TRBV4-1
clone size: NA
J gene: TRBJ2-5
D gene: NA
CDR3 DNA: TGCGCCAGCAGCTACCGAGGGGGCCAAGAGACCCAGTACTTC
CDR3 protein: CASSYRGGQETQYF

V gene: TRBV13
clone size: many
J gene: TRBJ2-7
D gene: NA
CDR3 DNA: TGTGCCAGCGCTCGTGGGGGGGCCCCCTACGAGCAGTACTTC
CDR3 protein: CASARGGAPYEQYF

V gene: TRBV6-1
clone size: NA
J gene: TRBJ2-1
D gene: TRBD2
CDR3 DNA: TGTGCCAGCAGTGAAGAGCGGGGGCCATACAATGAGCAGTTCTTC
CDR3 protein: CASSEERGPYNEQFF

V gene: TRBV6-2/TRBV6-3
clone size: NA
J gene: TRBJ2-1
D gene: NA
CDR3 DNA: TGTGCCAGCAGTGGGACCAGATTTGGGGAGGATGAGCAGTTCTTC
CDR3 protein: CASSGTRFGEDEQFF

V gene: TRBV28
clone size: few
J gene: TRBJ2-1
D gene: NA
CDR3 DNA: TGTGCCAGCCAGGGTAATCATGAGCAGTTCTTC
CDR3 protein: CASQGNHEQFF

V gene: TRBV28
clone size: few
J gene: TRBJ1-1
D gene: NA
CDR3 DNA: TGTGCCAGCAAAGTCGGGGGGCACACTGAAGCTTTCTTT
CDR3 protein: CASKVGGHTEAFF

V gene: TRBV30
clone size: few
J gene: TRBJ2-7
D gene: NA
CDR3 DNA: TGTGCCTGGAGTGCCGTAGTCGGCGAGCAGTACTTC
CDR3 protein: CAWSAVVGEQYF

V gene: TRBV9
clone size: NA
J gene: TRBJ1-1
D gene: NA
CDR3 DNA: TGTGCCAGCAGCCCCTCCTCCTCCCCGAACACTGAAGCTTTCTTT
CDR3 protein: CASSPSSSPNTEAFF

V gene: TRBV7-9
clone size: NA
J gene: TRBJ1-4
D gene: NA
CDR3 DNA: TGTGCCAGCGATCCCACAGGATGGGGTGAAAAACTGTTTTTT
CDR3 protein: CASDPTGWGEKLFF

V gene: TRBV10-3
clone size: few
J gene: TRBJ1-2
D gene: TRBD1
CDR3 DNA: TGTGCCATCAAAAACAGGGGTGGCTATGGCTACACCTTC
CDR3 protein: CAIKNRGGYGYTF

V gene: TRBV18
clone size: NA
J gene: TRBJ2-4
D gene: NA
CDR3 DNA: TGTGCCAGCTCACCAAGGACGGACCAGATTCAGTACTTC
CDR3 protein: CASSPRTDQIQYF